These 22 T cell receptor beta chains originate from one sample sequenced in a study of radiotherapy plus CTLA-4 blockade in lung cancer. Assay: immunoSEQ multiplex PCR; the TCRdb copy retains only in-frame clones and omits some. The table records tens of thousands of clones, roughly 77% of them present only once. The material was peripheral blood, obtained from a patient treated with radiotherapy plus ipilimumab. Receptor source: a human donor with non-small cell lung cancer who had a complete response to radiotherapy plus ipilimumab.

This chain uses TRBV27 with TRBJ1-2, with TRBD1 identical over 9 bases. V was clipped by 2 bases and J by 4 bases; unmatched bases: 5. The length of the CDR3 is 15 residues. CDR1 MNHEY and CDR2 SMNVEV come from the germline V gene (reference sequence). CDR3 coding DNA: TGTGCCAGCAGTTTACCTACAGGGGGCGGCTATGGCTACACCTTC. Translating gives CASSLPTGGGYGYTF.

The V gene is TRBV9, the J gene TRBJ2-1; 8 bases match TRBD2. From germline, CDR1 is SGDLS and CDR2 YYNGEE. J was trimmed by 8 bases and V by 4 bases; bases with no gene match: 14. This CDR3 has 16 amino acids. The CDR3 DNA is TGTGCCAGCAGCACCAACTTGCGGGAGGCCTTCGATGAGCAGTTCTTC. Its translation is CASSTNLREAFDEQFF.

V and J are TRBV7-2 and TRBJ1-5; no reliable D call. The V end was cut by 0 bases, the J end by 0 bases, with 12 bases between. The CDR3 totals 17 residues. The germline V gene has CDR1 SGHTA and CDR2 FQGNSA. CDR3 sequence reads: CASSLASGDYSNQPQHF. The CDR3 DNA is TGTGCCAGCAGCTTAGCATCCGGGGATTATAGCAATCAGCCCCAGCATTTT.

V usage is TRBV7-2 and J usage is TRBJ2-5; D not resolved. This CDR3 is 18 amino acids long. Per the germline V gene, CDR1 is SGHTA and CDR2 is FQGNSA. V was cut by 5 bases and J by 3 bases, with 25 bases left in between. CDR3 in amino acids: CASSLALLTDKSKETQYF. CDR3 in DNA: TGTGCCAGCAGCCTCGCCTTACTCACTGACAAGAGTAAAGAGACCCAGTACTTC.

The V and J genes are TRBV9 and TRBJ2-2; 9 positions agree with TRBD1. Germline V CDR1 and CDR2: SGDLS, YYNGEE. V was clipped by 0 bases and J by 7 bases; unmatched bases: 4. The CDR3 loop spans 15 amino acids. For the CDR3, the DNA is TGTGCCAGCAGCGTAGAGGGACAGGGTGACGGGGAGCTGTTTTTT. Residues: CASSVEGQGDGELFF.

This rearrangement joins TRBV2 to TRBJ2-4; 8 bases are a match to TRBD2. The V segment lost 4 bases and the J segment 3 bases; nucleotides outside the gene matches: 20. This CDR3 has 20 residues. CDR1 is SNHLY, CDR2 FYNNEI, per germline. The CDR3 loop is CASSGGYPGLVDWGKNIQYF. The CDR3 DNA reads as TGTGCCAGCAGTGGAGGCTACCCGGGACTAGTGGACTGGGGCAAAAACATTCAGTACTTC. The whole variable domain, filled in from reference TRBV2 and TRBJ2-4, reads EPEVTQTPSHQVTQMGQEVILRCVPISNHLYFYWYRQILGQKVEFLVSFYNNEISEKSEIFDDQFSVERPDGSNFTLKIRSTKLEDSAMYFCASSGGYPGLVDWGKNIQYFGAGTRLSVL.

This CDR3 is CAWSARVMEPQHF. CDR3 sequence (DNA): TGTGCCTGGAGTGCCAGGGTCATGGAGCCCCAGCATTTT. This chain links TRBV30 with TRBJ1-5, with D possibly being TRBD1 (5 bases). The germline CDR1 and CDR2 sequences are GTSNPN and SVGIG (reference sequence). The CDR3 is 13 amino acids. The V end was cut by 1 base, the J end by 8 bases, with 12 bases between.

The chain has TRBV30 and TRBJ1-5, with TRBD1 matching 8 bases. The germline gives CDR1 GTSNPN, CDR2 SVGIG (reference sequence). Trimming removed 2 bases from V and 5 bases from J; junction bases left unmatched: 5. The CDR3 has 14 amino acids. The CDR3 nucleotides read TGTGCCTGGAGTCTCCGGGACAGGTATCAGCCCCAGCATTTT. Translating gives CAWSLRDRYQPQHF.

The chain combines TRBV4-1 with TRBJ1-2; possible D gene TRBD1, 5 bases. There are 16 residues in the CDR3. Trimming removed 1 base at V and 5 bases at J, with 17 bases between. Germline V lookup: CDR1 MGHRA, CDR2 YSYEKL. The CDR3 DNA reads as TGCGCCAGCAGCCAAGGGAGGGGAAGGGGATGGTATGGCTACACCTTC. It codes for CASSQGRGRGWYGYTF.

DNA of the CDR3: TGTGCCACCACCCGCAGGGATGTGGACGGGGAGCTGTTTTTT. This codes for CATTRRDVDGELFF. The V gene is TRBV15, the J gene TRBJ2-2; D may be TRBD1 (5 bases). Trimming removed 7 bases from V and 7 bases from J, with 16 bases in between. Per germline, CDR1 LNHNV and CDR2 YYDKDF (reference sequence). The CDR3 is 14 residues long.

This clone showed up just once. This chain uses TRBV10-3 with TRBJ2-3; D unclear. CDR1 ENHRY and CDR2 SYGVKD come from the germline V gene. The CDR3 covers 14 residues. V was shortened by 4 bases and J by 0 bases, with 8 bases between the two germline ends. CDR3 sequence: CAISGPVSTDTQYF. In nucleotides, the CDR3 is TGTGCCATCAGTGGCCCAGTAAGCACAGATACGCAGTATTTT.

The chain is built from TRBV30 and TRBJ1-1, with D perhaps matching TRBD1 (6 bases). V lost 2 bases and J lost 0, with 19 bases in between. Germline loops: CDR1 GTSNPN, CDR2 SVGIG (reference sequence). This CDR3 comprises 17 residues. In nucleotides, the CDR3 is TGTGCCTGGAGTATCCCCCTAAGACAGGCCATGAACACTGAAGCTTTCTTT. It codes for CAWSIPLRQAMNTEAFF. The full variable domain, its missing parts supplied by reference TRBV30 and TRBJ1-1, is SQTIHQWPATLVQPVGSPLSLECTVEGTSNPNLYWYRQAAGRGLQLLFYSVGIGQISSEVPQNLSASRPQDRQFILSSKKLLLSDSGFYLCAWSIPLRQAMNTEAFFGQGTRLTVV.

The genes are TRBV28 and TRBJ2-7; D is unclear. Trimming took off 1 base at V and 9 bases at J, with 10 bases between the two ends. CDR3 length: 12 residues. Germline values: CDR1 MDHEN, CDR2 SYDVKM. The CDR3 region has the DNA TGTGCCAGCAGTTTATTGGGCTCGCCGCAGTACGTC. This sequence encodes CASSLLGSPQYV.

The rearrangement joins TRBV7-8 to TRBJ2-3; 8 bases line up with TRBD2. This CDR3 is built from 12 residues. Germline CDR1 SGHVS, CDR2 FQNEAQ. The chain's CDR3 is CTAGGNTDTQYF. CDR3 nucleotides: TGTACCGCGGGAGGAAACACAGATACGCAGTATTTT.

The chain links TRBV19 to TRBJ2-7; 7 bases match TRBD2. The V gene's germline CDR1 is LNHDA and CDR2 SQIVND (reference sequence). Trimming took 3 bases from V and 0 from J; bases not matched to a gene: 11. The CDR3 extends over 17 amino acids. The CDR3 DNA sequence: TGTGCCAGTAGTATGGGCGGACTAGGTCCGACCTCCTACGAGCAGTACTTC. Translating it yields CASSMGGLGPTSYEQYF.

The chain couples TRBV6-5 to TRBJ1-4; 7 nucleotides line up with TRBD1. CDR3 size: 15 residues. CDR1 is MNHEY, CDR2 SVGAGI, per germline. V dropped 2 bases and J dropped 2; count of bases not matched to a gene: 2. CDR3 coding DNA: TGTGCCAGCAGTTACACGACAGGGACTAATGAAAAACTGTTTTTT. Translating gives CASSYTTGTNEKLFF.

This clone was seen a handful of times. This rearrangement joins TRBV7-6 to TRBJ2-5; 9 bases line up with TRBD1. Germline CDR1 is SGHVS and CDR2 is FNYEAQ. The CDR3 contains 15 residues. After removal of 5 bases from V and 7 bases from J, the junction contained 11 bases not matched to a gene. CDR3 in amino acids: CASSPRDRVIGTQYF. The CDR3, as DNA: TGTGCCAGCAGCCCCCGGGACAGGGTGATTGGGACCCAGTACTTC.

J is TRBJ2-7 and V is TRBV30; TRBD1 aligns across 8 bases. The germline V gene has CDR1 GTSNPN and CDR2 SVGIG (reference sequence). The CDR3 runs to 13 residues. The DNA for the CDR3 is TGTGCAGGAAAACAGGGGGTTTCCTACGAGCAGTACTTC. It translates to CAGKQGVSYEQYF. Full variable domain (rest looked up from reference TRBV30 and TRBJ2-7): SQTIHQWPATLVQPVGSPLSLECTVEGTSNPNLYWYRQAAGRGLQLLFYSVGIGQISSEVPQNLSASRPQDRQFILSSKKLLLSDSGFYLCAGKQGVSYEQYFGPGTRLTVT.

This chain's CDR3 is CASTALFSLSTEAFF. The CDR3 region has the DNA TGTGCCAGCACCGCCCTATTCTCCTTGAGCACTGAAGCTTTCTTT. J is TRBJ1-1 and V is TRBV7-2; D unclear. This CDR3 has 15 amino acids. Germline V CDR1 and CDR2: SGHTA, FQGNSA. Deletions cut 7 bases from V and 4 bases from J, with 19 bases between. The full variable domain, rest sourced from reference TRBV7-2 and TRBJ1-1, is GAGVSQSPSNKVTEKGKDVELRCDPISGHTALYWYRQSLGQGLEFLIYFQGNSAPDKSGLPSDRFSAERTGGSVSTLTIQRTQQEDSAVYLCASTALFSLSTEAFFGQGTRLTVV.

V gene TRBV15 combines with J gene TRBJ2-1, with TRBD2 matching 8 bases. This CDR3 spans 17 amino acids. The V gene's germline CDR1 is LNHNV and CDR2 YYDKDF (reference sequence). The V segment lost 0 bases and the J segment 8 bases; nucleotides outside the gene matches: 12. This chain's CDR3 is CATSREWVAGREDEQFF. In DNA form, the CDR3 reads TGTGCCACCAGCAGAGAGTGGGTAGCGGGAAGAGAGGATGAGCAGTTCTTC.

This clone was observed a handful of times. The rearrangement joins TRBV10-3 to TRBJ2-5; 7 nucleotides align to TRBD1. Germline V CDR1 and CDR2: ENHRY, SYGVKD. The CDR3 spans 15 residues. V dropped 4 bases and J dropped 1; count of bases not matched to a gene: 6. The CDR3: CAISARQGPQETQYF. Written as DNA, the CDR3 is TGTGCCATCAGTGCTAGACAGGGTCCCCAAGAGACCCAGTACTTC.

The rearrangement links TRBV27 to TRBJ2-6; 9 bases are a match to TRBD1. CDR3 length: 17 residues. With V trimmed by 7 bases and J by 0 bases, 7 bases remained unmatched. CDR1 is MNHEY and CDR2 is SMNVEV in the germline V gene (reference sequence). The chain's CDR3 is CASTRDRVSSGANVLTF. As DNA, the CDR3 is TGTGCCAGCACGAGGGACAGGGTTTCCTCTGGGGCCAACGTCCTGACTTTC.